The present T cell receptor beta chain was sequenced within a study of blood T cell repertoires in COVID-19. Overall study: The United States, Italy and Spain supplied acute and convalescent COVID-19 samples. Sample material is recorded as cDNA or gDNA derived from T cells, B-cell-depleted T cells, or PBMCs.

Original processing notes: Using reference gene primer amplification, nucleated cell counts were estimated. Data came from immunoSEQ multiplex PCR; TCRdb stores just in-frame clones and leaves some out. That table is the source of V, J and clone size, and D and trimming were worked out from the DNA. Of about 250,000 clones in the sample, around 80% were seen once. This TCR derives from a man aged 35 to 55 with acute or convalescent COVID-19. What was sequenced was peripheral blood.

This CDR3 reads CASSRGGDAGNTIYF. CDR3 nucleotides: TGTGCCAGTAGTCGAGGAGGGGATGCTGGAAACACCATATATTTT. The chain has TRBV19 and TRBJ1-3; possible D gene TRBD1, 5 bases. From germline, CDR1 is LNHDA and CDR2 SQIVND (reference sequence). V lost 5 bases and J 2 bases, leaving 13 bases between the germline ends. This CDR3 comprises 15 residues.